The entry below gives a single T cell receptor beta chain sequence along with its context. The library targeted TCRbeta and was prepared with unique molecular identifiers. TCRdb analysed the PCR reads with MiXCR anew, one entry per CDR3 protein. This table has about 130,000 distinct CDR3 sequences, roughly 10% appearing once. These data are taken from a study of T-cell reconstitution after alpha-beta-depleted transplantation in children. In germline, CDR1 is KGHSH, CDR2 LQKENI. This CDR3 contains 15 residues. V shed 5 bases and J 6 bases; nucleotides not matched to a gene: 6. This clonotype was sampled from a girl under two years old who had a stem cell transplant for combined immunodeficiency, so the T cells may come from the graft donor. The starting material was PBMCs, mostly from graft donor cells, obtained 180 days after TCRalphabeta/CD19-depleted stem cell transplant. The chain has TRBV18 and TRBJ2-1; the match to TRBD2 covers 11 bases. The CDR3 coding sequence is TGTGCCAGCTCAGCACTAGCGGGAGACGGCAATGAGCAGTTCTTC. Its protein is CASSALAGDGNEQFF.